Shown below are 11 T cell receptor beta chains from a single sample sequenced in a study of neurological immune-mediated disorders. TCRdb redid the calling of the 5' RACE reads with MiXCR, one entry per CDR3 protein. The sample lists around 78,000 distinct CDR3 sequences; roughly 15% were seen once. Sequencing was performed on PBMCs. The receptors were gathered from a middle-aged woman in good health.

The chain employs TRBV6-5 and TRBJ2-7; D possibly uses TRBD1 or TRBD2 (5 bases each). The V gene's germline CDR1 is MNHEY and CDR2 SVGAGI. V lost 1 base, J lost 5 bases, and 15 bases lay in between. This CDR3 spans 15 amino acids. CDR3 nucleotide sequence: TGTGCCAGCAGTTACTTTCGTTCAGGGACGAACGAGCAGTACTTC. This encodes CASSYFRSGTNEQYF.

This clonotype showed up just a few times. The chain carries TRBV20-1 and TRBJ2-7; D gene uncertain. The CDR3 totals 12 residues. Deletions cut 2 bases from V and 0 bases from J, with 5 bases between. The germline V gene encodes CDR1 DFQATT and CDR2 SNEGSKA (reference sequence). The CDR3, as DNA: TGCAGTGCTAGATCTAGCTCCTACGAGCAGTACGTC. It codes for CSARSSSYEQYV.

Ten or more counts support this clonotype. This chain joins TRBV6-1 and TRBJ1-1, with a possible D match to TRBD1 (6 bases). CDR3 length: 15 amino acids. Trimming stripped 5 bases from V and 0 bases from J, with 13 bases between. In germline, CDR1 is MNHNS, CDR2 SASEGT. In nucleotides, the CDR3 is TGTGCCAGCAGTTTGCGGACAGAATTGAACACTGAAGCTTTCTTT. Residues: CASSLRTELNTEAFF.

Points on this clonotype: Possible read error: a much larger clone is one base away. The J gene is TRBJ2-5, the V gene TRBV20-1, with D uncertain. The CDR3 contains 10 residues. Germline-derived CDR1 and CDR2 are DFQATT and SNEGSKA (reference sequence). Trimming stripped 3 bases from V and 6 bases from J, with 5 bases between. As DNA, the CDR3 is TGCAGTGCTAGCCGAAAGACCCAGTACTTC. Translating it yields CSASRKTQYF.

CDR3 nucleotides: TGTGCCAGCATCCCGGGACTTGGCTTCAATGAGCAGTTCTTC. Protein sequence: CASIPGLGFNEQFF. The chain employs TRBV7-2 and TRBJ2-1; D is possibly TRBD2 (6 bases). Germline V gene data show CDR1 as SGHTA and CDR2 as FQGNSA. There are 14 residues in the CDR3. Trimming stripped 7 bases from V and 6 bases from J, with 16 bases between.

This clonotype occurred many times. The chain recombines TRBV10-3 with TRBJ1-5; D is unresolved. The V gene lost 6 bases and the J gene lost 6 bases, with 18 bases spanning the gap. The CDR3 runs 15 residues. From germline, CDR1 is ENHRY and CDR2 SYGVKD. The CDR3 DNA is TGTGCCATCAGCGAGATGGCTACAGAGGGTCAGCCCCAGCATTTT. The encoded protein is CAISEMATEGQPQHF.

The chain is built from TRBV19 and TRBJ1-5; D gene uncertain. The CDR3 runs to 13 residues. From germline, CDR1 is LNHDA and CDR2 SQIVND (reference sequence). Trimming pared 3 bases from V and 7 bases from J, leaving 10 bases between. This chain's CDR3 is CASSIKFDQPQHF. The CDR3 region has the DNA TGTGCCAGTAGTATCAAGTTTGACCAGCCCCAGCATTTT.

V gene TRBV20-1 combines with J gene TRBJ2-2; TRBD2 might be the D (6 bases). V was trimmed by 5 bases and J by 1 base, leaving 17 bases between them. CDR1 and CDR2 (germline): DFQATT, SNEGSKA (reference sequence). The CDR3 is made up of 16 amino acids. The CDR3 region has the DNA TGCAGTGCTCTCCCGGGGAGGCCGAAGAACACCGGGGAGCTGTTTTTT. Translating gives CSALPGRPKNTGELFF.

This clonotype was found many times. The rearrangement uses TRBV20-1 and TRBJ1-1; TRBD1 matches 7 bases. With 3 bases clipped from V and 0 bases from J, the junction kept 4 bases outside the gene matches. CDR3 length equals 14 residues. Per germline, CDR1 DFQATT and CDR2 SNEGSKA (reference sequence). For the CDR3, the DNA is TGCAGTGCTAGTCCGGACAGGCTGAACACTGAAGCTTTCTTT. Its protein product is CSASPDRLNTEAFF.

Ten or more counts support this clonotype. This sequence joins TRBV7-2 and TRBJ1-1; D unclear. CDR1 is SGHTA, CDR2 FQGNSA, per germline. The CDR3 spans 15 residues. V lost 1 base to trimming and J lost 8 bases, with 17 bases between them. The CDR3 region is CASSLDPGRGFEAFF. As DNA, the CDR3 is TGTGCCAGCAGCTTAGATCCTGGCAGAGGGTTCGAAGCTTTCTTT.

This rearrangement joins TRBV2 to TRBJ2-7, with D hard to call. Looked up from germline, CDR1 is SNHLY and CDR2 is FYNNEI. CDR3 size: 14 residues. Trimming took off 8 bases at V and 2 bases at J, with 16 bases between the two ends. The CDR3 sequence is CASSLSTTTYEQYF. CDR3 nucleotides: TGTGCCAGCTCCCTATCAACAACCACCTACGAGCAGTACTTC.